Sequencing of this T cell receptor beta chain was carried out in a study of CD8+ T cells in alopecia areata. RNA, once extracted, was reverse transcribed into cDNA for use as the sequencing template. Generated by immunoSEQ multiplex PCR, the TCRdb table keeps only in-frame clones and is missing some. The sample has roughly 23,000 clones; roughly 50% are singletons. This CDR3 is built from 16 residues. V was pared by 3 bases and J by 1 base, with 15 bases between. Looked up from germline, CDR1 is MGHRA and CDR2 is YSYEKL. The TCR was taken from a human donor with alopecia areata. The material sequenced was NKG2D-high CD8+ T cells sorted from blood. V and J are TRBV4-1 and TRBJ1-1; D gene uncertain. CDR3 region: CASSHPRSGPNTEAFF. The CDR3 DNA is TGCGCCAGCAGCCACCCAAGGTCCGGGCCGAACACTGAAGCTTTCTTT.